These 22 T cell receptor beta chains were all obtained from the same sample, sequenced in a study of blood T cell repertoires in COVID-19. Only in-frame clones appear in the TCRdb table, and some are missing; sequencing was by immunoSEQ multiplex PCR. The data show about 170,000 clones, with around three quarters seen just once and around 19% held by the top ten. Input material: PBMCs or T cells enriched from blood (not recorded which). Every receptor here comes from a woman between 65 and 79 years old in a cohort exposed to, infected with or recovered from COVID-19 (not recorded which).

Remarks on this clone: One end of the junction fails to match germline, which may point to a read error. This chain uses TRBV7-8 with TRBJ2-1; 13 bases agree with TRBD2. The CDR3 covers 16 residues. Per germline, CDR1 SGHVS and CDR2 FQNEAQ. This CDR3 reads CASTLLAGGDYNEQFF. The CDR3, as DNA: TGTGCCAGCACCTTACTAGCGGGAGGGGATTACAATGAGCAGTTCTTC. Full variable domain (remainder filled in from reference TRBV7-8 and TRBJ2-1): GAGVSQSPRYKVAKRGQDVALRCDPISGHVSLFWYQQALGQGPEFLTYFQNEAQLDKSGLPSDRFFAERPEGSVSTLKIQRTQQEDSAVYLCASTLLAGGDYNEQFFGPGTRLTVL.

The chain recombines TRBV19 with TRBJ2-6; D ambiguous. This CDR3 has 17 residues. Trimming removed 3 bases at V and 0 bases at J, with 12 bases between. Germline CDR1 LNHDA, CDR2 SQIVND (reference sequence). The CDR3 DNA sequence: TGTGCCAGTAGTATTAGGCAGGTCTTCTCTGGGGCCAACGTCCTGACTTTC. This translates into CASSIRQVFSGANVLTF.

The chain carries TRBV7-9 and TRBJ2-1; 8 bases align to TRBD2. The CDR3 consists of 14 residues. Germline lookup yields CDR1 SEHNR and CDR2 FQNEAQ (reference sequence). Trimming removed 2 bases from V and 10 bases from J; junction bases left unmatched: 7. CDR3 loop: CASSLYGVAGEQFF. The DNA of the CDR3 is TGTGCCAGCAGCTTATATGGGGTAGCGGGGGAGCAGTTCTTC. Drawing the rest from reference TRBV7-9 and TRBJ2-1, the complete variable domain is DTGVSQNPRHKITKRGQNVTFRCDPISEHNRLYWYRQTLGQGPEFLTYFQNEAQLEKSRLLSDRFSAERPKGSFSTLEIQRTEQGDSAMYLCASSLYGVAGEQFFGPGTRLTVL.

The V call is TRBV18, the J call TRBJ1-6; D remains ambiguous. There are 15 residues in the CDR3. V was pared by 4 bases and J by 11 bases, with 18 bases between. From germline, CDR1 is KGHSH and CDR2 LQKENI. The CDR3 region is CASSRTGSGNPPLHF. Written as DNA, the CDR3 is TGTGCCAGCTCACGAACGGGGTCAGGCAATCCACCCCTCCACTTT.

The chain uses TRBV10-1 and TRBJ2-7, with TRBD1 identical over 10 bases. The germline V gene encodes CDR1 WNHNN and CDR2 SYGVQD (reference sequence). This CDR3 has 16 amino acids. The junction had 7 bases not matched to a gene; V was cut back by 3 bases and J by 2 bases. In DNA, the CDR3 is TGCGCCAGCAGTGACAGGGGACAGGGGCATGCCTACGAGCAGTACTTC. Translated, it gives CASSDRGQGHAYEQYF.

V gene TRBV28 combines with J gene TRBJ2-4; the D gene is possibly TRBD1 (6 bases). Germline V gene data show CDR1 as MDHEN and CDR2 as SYDVKM. V lost 5 bases and J 1 base, leaving 15 bases between the germline ends. The length of the CDR3 is 16 residues. The CDR3 sequence: CASSITGKAAKNIQYF. The CDR3 DNA is TGTGCCAGCAGTATTACAGGGAAGGCGGCCAAAAACATTCAGTACTTC.

This clone was counted only a few times. The V call is TRBV7-8, the J call TRBJ2-1, with 10 bases identical to TRBD2. Germline V CDR1 and CDR2: SGHVS, FQNEAQ. The V segment lost 6 bases and the J segment 6 bases; nucleotides outside the gene matches: 8. The CDR3 is 15 amino acids. CDR3 sequence reads: CASRTGTSVTNEQFF. DNA of the CDR3: TGTGCCAGCAGGACCGGGACTAGCGTAACCAATGAGCAGTTCTTC.

This clone has more than one count but fewer than ten. In DNA, the CDR3 is TGTGCCAGCAGCTCCCCCCGTCCAGACAGGGGGAACAATGAGCAGTTCTTC. This sequence encodes CASSSPRPDRGNNEQFF. The J gene is TRBJ2-1, the V gene TRBV5-4, with 9 bases lining up with TRBD1. V shed 3 bases and J 5 bases; nucleotides not matched to a gene: 12. Germline V CDR1 and CDR2: SGHNT, YYREEE (reference sequence). The CDR3 loop spans 17 amino acids.

This sequence joins TRBV15 and TRBJ1-5, with D tentatively TRBD1 (6 bases). The germline V and J ends were trimmed by 1 base and 7 bases, with 14 bases remaining between them. The CDR3 covers 15 residues. Germline loops: CDR1 LNHNV, CDR2 YYDKDF (reference sequence). CDR3 bases: TGTGCCACCAGCAGAGGACGGGACATGAAACAGCCCCAGCATTTT. Translating gives CATSRGRDMKQPQHF. Full variable domain (remainder filled in from reference TRBV15 and TRBJ1-5): DAMVIQNPRYQVTQFGKPVTLSCSQTLNHNVMYWYQQKSSQAPKLLFHYYDKDFNNEADTPDNFQSRRPNTSFCFLDIRSPGLGDTAMYLCATSRGRDMKQPQHFGDGTRLSIL.

This rearrangement joins TRBV15 to TRBJ1-5; 8 bases agree with TRBD1. CDR1 is LNHNV and CDR2 is YYDKDF in the germline V gene (reference sequence). The J segment lost 6 bases and the V segment lost 0 bases, leaving 4 bases of the junction unmatched. This CDR3 has 15 residues. The CDR3 protein is CATSRDTTGGQPQHF. The CDR3 DNA reads TGTGCCACCAGCAGAGATACAACAGGGGGTCAGCCCCAGCATTTT.

The chain combines TRBV9 with TRBJ1-1; 7 positions agree with TRBD1. This CDR3 spans 15 amino acids. The J segment lost 3 bases and the V segment lost 4 bases, leaving 9 bases of the junction unmatched. CDR1 is SGDLS and CDR2 is YYNGEE in the germline V gene. For the CDR3, the DNA is TGTGCCAGCAGCCCCCAGACAGGGATGTACACTGAAGCTTTCTTT. Encoded protein: CASSPQTGMYTEAFF.

The chain joins TRBV18 to TRBJ2-1; possible D gene TRBD2, 6 bases. Trimming took off 4 bases at V and 0 bases at J, with 13 bases between the two ends. CDR1 is KGHSH and CDR2 is LQKENI in the germline V gene. CDR3 length: 16 residues. The CDR3 reads CASSRRRESSYNEQFF. CDR3 bases: TGTGCCAGCTCACGGAGGAGGGAAAGCTCCTACAATGAGCAGTTCTTC.

V is TRBV28 and J is TRBJ1-5, with 8 bases fitting TRBD1. This CDR3 region has 14 residues. V lost 7 bases and J lost 10; bases outside the gene matches: 12. Germline V CDR1 and CDR2: MDHEN, SYDVKM. CDR3 sequence reads: CASKPGQGLFPQHF. The CDR3 region has the DNA TGTGCCAGCAAACCCGGACAGGGCCTCTTCCCCCAGCATTTT.

This chain uses TRBV6-5 with TRBJ2-2; 9 nucleotides match TRBD2. V lost 0 bases to trimming and J lost 6 bases; unmatched junction nucleotides: 5. Looked up from germline, CDR1 is MNHEY and CDR2 is SVGAGI. The CDR3 has 16 amino acids. The CDR3 nucleotides read TGTGCCAGCAGTTACTCGGTAGCGGGAGTGTCCGGGGAGCTGTTTTTT. It specifies CASSYSVAGVSGELFF.

This chain uses TRBV7-9 with TRBJ1-4; a possible D gene is TRBD1 (6 bases). Deletions cut 5 bases from V and 7 bases from J, with 14 bases between. This CDR3 has 14 amino acids. Germline lookup yields CDR1 SEHNR and CDR2 FQNEAQ (reference sequence). The DNA of the CDR3 is TGTGCCAGCAGCCCGTGGACAGCTTCTGAAAAACTGTTTTTT. It specifies CASSPWTASEKLFF.

V is TRBV7-9 and J is TRBJ2-7; 11 positions match TRBD2. V trimming: 1 base; J trimming: 5 bases; junction bases outside the gene matches: 1. The V gene's germline CDR1 is SEHNR and CDR2 FQNEAQ (reference sequence). This CDR3 contains 14 residues. CDR3 sequence (DNA): TGTGCCAGCAGCTTAGGGGGACTAGCGGACGAGCAGTACTTC. Amino acid sequence: CASSLGGLADEQYF.

CDR3: CAISKGEIVGADTQYF. In DNA form, the CDR3 reads TGTGCCATCAGTAAGGGAGAAATAGTTGGGGCAGATACGCAGTATTTT. This chain joins TRBV10-3 and TRBJ2-3; TRBD2 might be the D (5 bases). V gave up 5 bases and J gave up 4 bases, with 19 bases separating them. The length of the CDR3 is 16 residues. In germline, CDR1 is ENHRY, CDR2 SYGVKD.

The V and J genes are TRBV6-2 or TRBV6-3 and TRBJ2-7; D perhaps matches TRBD2 (5 bases). The CDR3 spans 15 residues. Germline V gene sequence: CDR1 MNHEY, CDR2 SVGEGT. Trimming shortened V by 5 bases and J by 6 bases, and 20 bases separated the two germline ends. The chain's CDR3 is CASSPPSLLRVEQYF. CDR3 DNA sequence: TGTGCCAGCAGTCCACCCAGCCTCCTGCGGGTCGAGCAGTACTTC.

As DNA, the CDR3 is TGCGCCAGCAGCTTGGTGGGGGATTTAAGACGGACAGGTAAACCAGATACGCAGTATTTT. Translation gives CASSLVGDLRRTGKPDTQYF. The V gene is TRBV5-1, the J gene TRBJ2-3, with 7 bases lining up with TRBD1. There are 20 residues in the CDR3. Germline CDR1 is SGHRS and CDR2 is YFSETQ. J lost 4 bases, V lost 0 bases, and 20 bases had no gene match.

The chain couples TRBV6-5 to TRBJ2-3; 7 nucleotides agree with TRBD1. Germline V gene sequence: CDR1 MNHEY, CDR2 SVGAGI. The CDR3 is 14 residues long. V lost 5 bases, J lost 5 bases, and 7 bases stayed unmatched. DNA for the CDR3: TGTGCCAGCAGTCTGGGGACAGACAAAGATACGCAGTATTTT. Translated: CASSLGTDKDTQYF.

V gene TRBV7-2 combines with J gene TRBJ2-6; D might be TRBD1 (6 bases). Germline assignment: CDR1 SGHTA and CDR2 FQGNSA. V was shortened by 2 bases and J by 0 bases, with 8 bases between the two germline ends. The CDR3 is 16 residues long. CDR3 sequence reads: CASSLTGNSGANVLTF. Written as DNA, the CDR3 is TGTGCCAGCAGCTTAACAGGGAACTCTGGGGCCAACGTCCTGACTTTC.

This clone has a single count. The chain has TRBV2 and TRBJ2-7; no clear D. V lost 5 bases to trimming and J lost 1 base, with 9 bases between them. This CDR3 comprises 13 residues. Per the germline V gene, CDR1 is SNHLY and CDR2 is FYNNEI. CDR3 in amino acids: CASSPTYSYEQYF. As DNA, the CDR3 is TGTGCCAGCAGTCCGACATATTCCTACGAGCAGTACTTC.